The 31 T cell receptor beta chains below were found in one sample sequenced in a study of blood T cell repertoires in COVID-19. The assay was immunoSEQ multiplex PCR, and TCRdb's table has in-frame clones only and misses some. Altogether 50,000 or so clones are present, roughly nine tenths being singletons, with the ten largest covering approximately 15%. The sample taken for sequencing was peripheral blood. The receptors come from a human donor with active COVID-19. The donor label of this sample is uncertain.

This clone was detected only a few times. The CDR3 nucleotides are TGTGCCAGCAGCCAAGATAGCGGGGGGGCCCTCGAGCAGTACTTC. Its translation is CASSQDSGGALEQYF. This chain joins TRBV4-2 and TRBJ2-7; TRBD2 matches 11 bases. The CDR3 sequence is 15 residues long. V lost 0 bases and J lost 6; bases outside the gene matches: 4. Per the germline V gene, CDR1 is LGHNA and CDR2 is YNFKEQ.

The chain uses TRBV5-1 and TRBJ1-2, with D perhaps TRBD1 (5 bases). Germline V gives CDR1 SGHRS, CDR2 YFSETQ. The CDR3 totals 15 residues. Between the trimmed V and J ends, which lost 6 bases and 7 bases, there was a span of 22 bases. CDR3 bases: TGCGCCAGCACTGTGGGAGGGGTGCCAATTGGTGGCTACACCTTC. Translation: CASTVGGVPIGGYTF. Based on the CDR3 plus reference TRBV5-1 and TRBJ1-2, the full variable domain is KAGVTQTPRYLIKTRGQQVTLSCSPISGHRSVSWYQQTPGQGLQFLFEYFSETQRNKGNFPGRFSGRQFSNSRSEMNVSTLELGDSALYLCASTVGGVPIGGYTFGSGTRLTVV.

The chain uses TRBV27 and TRBJ1-2, with D maybe TRBD1 (5 bases). The CDR3 covers 17 residues. Germline V gene data show CDR1 as MNHEY and CDR2 as SMNVEV (reference sequence). The ends were cut back, 5 bases at V and 7 bases at J, with 26 bases in the middle. As DNA, the CDR3 is TGTGCCAGCAGTACGTTTATTATTAGCGGGGCATACAGTGGCTACACCTTC. It yields the protein CASSTFIISGAYSGYTF.

The chain uses TRBV5-6 and TRBJ2-3; 8 bases agree with TRBD2. After removal of 3 bases from V and 6 bases from J, the junction contained 12 bases not matched to a gene. The CDR3 runs to 16 residues. Germline CDR1 SGHDT, CDR2 YYEEEE. The CDR3 DNA is TGTGCCAGCAGCTCAACGATTCGGGGGGGCCCCGATACGCAGTATTTT. This gives the protein CASSSTIRGGPDTQYF. Full variable domain (remainder filled in from reference TRBV5-6 and TRBJ2-3): DAGVTQSPTHLIKTRGQQVTLRCSPKSGHDTVSWYQQALGQGPQFIFQYYEEEERQRGNFPDRFSGHQFPNYSSELNVNALLLGDSALYLCASSSTIRGGPDTQYFGPGTRLTVL.

The rearrangement uses TRBV4-2 and TRBJ2-2, with TRBD2 identical over 11 bases. The CDR3 covers 16 residues. With V trimmed by 3 bases and J by 8 bases, 8 bases remained unmatched. The germline CDR1 and CDR2 sequences are LGHNA and YNFKEQ. CDR3 in amino acids: CASSHSGGDPGGELFF. In DNA, the CDR3 is TGTGCCAGCAGCCATAGCGGGGGGGACCCCGGAGGGGAGCTGTTTTTT.

The chain uses TRBV7-3 and TRBJ1-2, with TRBD1 identical over 8 bases. V was clipped by 0 bases and J by 4 bases; unmatched bases: 7. CDR1 and CDR2 (germline): SGHTA, FQGTGA. There are 16 residues in the CDR3. The CDR3 DNA is TGTGCCAGCAGCTTAACAATCACGGACAGGGTCTATGGCTACACCTTC. Residues: CASSLTITDRVYGYTF.

This clone was picked up one time. V usage is TRBV12-5 and J usage is TRBJ2-1; D may be TRBD1 (5 bases). This CDR3 comprises 13 residues. The ends were cut back, 6 bases at V and 9 bases at J, with 15 bases in the middle. Germline V lookup: CDR1 LGHNT, CDR2 FRNRAP. The CDR3, as DNA: TGTGCTAGTGGCCATGCAACAGGAAGTGAGCAGTTCTTC. It codes for CASGHATGSEQFF.

The genes are TRBV29-1 and TRBJ1-2; D is unresolved. The CDR3 is 12 residues long. CDR1 and CDR2 from the germline V gene are SQVTM and ANQGSEA. Trimming removed 2 bases at V and 5 bases at J, with 9 bases between. The CDR3 coding sequence is TGCAGCGTTGAAACTACCGGATATGGCTACACCTTC. Its translation is CSVETTGYGYTF.

The V gene is TRBV9, the J gene TRBJ2-3; tentative D call: TRBD2 (5 bases). This CDR3 has 16 amino acids. Deletions cut 3 bases from V and 0 bases from J, with 14 bases between. Germline V lookup: CDR1 SGDLS, CDR2 YYNGEE. The CDR3 DNA reads as TGTGCCAGCAGCGCTCTTCCGGGGTCGAGCACAGATACGCAGTATTTT. Translation: CASSALPGSSTDTQYF.

The chain has TRBV5-4 and TRBJ1-3; maybe TRBD1 (6 bases). Trimming pared 4 bases from V and 2 bases from J, leaving 13 bases between. Germline CDR1 is SGHNT and CDR2 is YYREEE (reference sequence). The CDR3 runs 15 residues. This CDR3 is CASSRTAGAGNTIYF. Written as DNA, the CDR3 is TGTGCCAGCAGCCGGACGGCAGGGGCTGGAAACACCATATATTTT. The full variable domain, its missing parts supplied by reference TRBV5-4 and TRBJ1-3, is ETGVTQSPTHLIKTRGQQVTLRCSSQSGHNTVSWYQQALGQGPQFIFQYYREEENGRGNFPPRFSGLQFPNYSSELNVNALELDDSALYLCASSRTAGAGNTIYFGEGSWLTVV.

This chain joins TRBV6-5 and TRBJ2-7; 8 nucleotides line up with TRBD1. The CDR3 is 14 amino acids. The trim removed 5 bases at V and 6 bases at J, leaving 9 bases unmatched. Germline CDR1 is MNHEY and CDR2 is SVGAGI. This chain's CDR3 is CASSRTDRVREQYF. CDR3 DNA sequence: TGTGCCAGCAGTCGAACGGACAGGGTTCGCGAGCAGTACTTC.

V and J are TRBV3-1 (or the pseudogene TRBV3-2) and TRBJ2-5; possible D gene TRBD1, 5 bases. This CDR3 is built from 13 residues. Trimming stripped 3 bases from V and 2 bases from J, with 7 bases between. Germline V lookup: CDR1 LGHDT, CDR2 YNNKEL (reference sequence). In DNA form, the CDR3 reads TGTGCCAGCAGCCATGACAGACAAGAGACCCAGTACTTC. It yields the protein CASSHDRQETQYF.

V and J are TRBV11-2 and TRBJ2-3, with D unclear. Trimming took off 2 bases at V and 2 bases at J, with 17 bases between the two ends. Germline CDR1 SGHAT, CDR2 FQNNGV. This CDR3 has 17 residues. CDR3 DNA: TGTGCCAGCAGCTTATATTTGGGCAGGTCTACCACAGATACGCAGTATTTT. This sequence encodes CASSLYLGRSTTDTQYF.

The chain joins TRBV11-3 to TRBJ2-5; the match to TRBD1 covers 9 bases. The CDR3 contains 15 residues. Trimming cost V 5 bases and J 4 bases; bases outside gene matches: 8. CDR1 is SGHNT, CDR2 YENEEA, per germline. The CDR3 DNA sequence: TGTGCCAGCAGCCGAGGGACAGGGAAGTTAGAGACCCAGTACTTC. Translated, it gives CASSRGTGKLETQYF.

The rearrangement joins TRBV11-2 to TRBJ2-3, with 8 positions matching TRBD2. Germline V CDR1 and CDR2: SGHAT, FQNNGV. There are 18 residues in the CDR3. The trim removed 1 base at V and 1 base at J, leaving 10 bases unmatched. CDR3 amino acids: CASSLALAGSSGTDTQYF. CDR3 nucleotides: TGTGCCAGCAGCTTAGCCCTAGCGGGTTCGAGCGGCACAGATACGCAGTATTTT.

The rearrangement links TRBV25-1 to TRBJ2-2, with 7 bases identical to TRBD1. The CDR3 sequence is 15 residues long. Per germline, CDR1 MGHDK and CDR2 SYGVNS. V trimming: 4 bases; J trimming: 3 bases; junction bases outside the gene matches: 5. CDR3 sequence (DNA): TGTGCCAGCAGTGCGTTTGACAGGGACACCGGGGAGCTGTTTTTT. Translated, it gives CASSAFDRDTGELFF.

The chain is built from TRBV4-3 and TRBJ1-3; 7 nucleotides match TRBD1. The CDR3 has 17 residues. The germline CDR1 and CDR2 sequences are LGHNA and YSLEER. V gave up 1 base and J gave up 0 bases; unmatched junction bases: 6. The CDR3 sequence is CASSQARTGVSGNTIYF. CDR3 coding DNA: TGCGCCAGCAGCCAAGCCAGGACAGGCGTCTCTGGAAACACCATATATTTT.

The chain employs TRBV1 and TRBJ2-3; the table gives TRBD2 as D, unverified against the DNA. TRBV1 is annotated as a pseudogene. The CDR3 is 15 amino acids. In DNA, the CDR3 is TGCACCAGCAGCATTAGCGGGGGGCCCGGACTCGAGCAGTATTTT. As protein: CTSSISGGPGLEQYF.

This CDR3 is CASSSPSSGANVLTF. CDR3 bases: TGTGCCAGCAGTTCCCCCAGCTCTGGGGCCAACGTCCTGACTTTC. The chain combines TRBV28 with TRBJ2-6; D is ambiguous. V shed 4 bases and J shed 0 bases, with 7 bases lying between them. There are 15 residues in the CDR3. The germline V gene has CDR1 MDHEN and CDR2 SYDVKM. The variable domain in full, with the rest retrieved from reference TRBV28 and TRBJ2-6, is DVKVTQSSRYLVKRTGEKVFLECVQDMDHENMFWYRQDPGLGLRLIYFSYDVKMKEKGDIPEGYSVSREKKERFSLILESASTNQTSMYLCASSSPSSGANVLTFGAGSRLTVL.

The chain has TRBV16 and TRBJ1-1; no clear D gene. V lost 0 bases to trimming and J lost 8 bases, with 10 bases between them. The V gene's germline CDR1 is KGHSY and CDR2 FQNENV. The CDR3 extends over 13 amino acids. DNA for the CDR3: TGTGCCAGCAGCCAATCCAGAATCGGGGAAGCTTTCTTT. Translation: CASSQSRIGEAFF.

This chain connects TRBV6-5 to TRBJ2-7; 10 bases are a match to TRBD1. This CDR3 has 16 residues. Germline V lookup: CDR1 MNHEY, CDR2 SVGAGI. Trimming cost V 0 bases and J 1 base; bases outside gene matches: 3. The CDR3 coding sequence is TGTGCCAGCAGTTACTCGGGACAGGGGTTTTCCTACGAGCAGTACTTC. Its protein is CASSYSGQGFSYEQYF.

J is TRBJ2-2 and V is TRBV7-2, with unresolved D. From germline, CDR1 is SGHTA and CDR2 FQGNSA. The CDR3 is 15 amino acids. Trimming shortened V by 0 bases and J by 3 bases, and 8 bases separated the two germline ends. DNA for the CDR3: TGTGCCAGCAGCTTAGCGCCACTCTACACCGGGGAGCTGTTTTTT. Its protein product is CASSLAPLYTGELFF.

The chain combines TRBV18 with TRBJ2-2, with D perhaps matching TRBD1 (5 bases). CDR1 and CDR2 (germline): KGHSH, LQKENI. V was cut by 3 bases and J by 3 bases, with 14 bases left in between. This CDR3 spans 16 amino acids. The CDR3 here is CASSPSQGHDTGELFF. The CDR3 DNA is TGTGCCAGCTCACCGTCGCAGGGTCACGACACCGGGGAGCTGTTTTTT.

The chain uses TRBV5-5 and TRBJ2-7; the D gene is possibly TRBD1 (6 bases). V was clipped by 1 base and J by 4 bases, with 15 bases between them. The CDR3 has 15 amino acids. Per germline, CDR1 SGHKS and CDR2 YYEKEE (reference sequence). The CDR3 DNA is TGTGCCAGCAGCTTGACAGGGAGCGGAGTGTACGAGCAGTACTTC. Translating gives CASSLTGSGVYEQYF.

V usage is TRBV14 and J usage is TRBJ2-1; 12 nucleotides match TRBD2. The CDR3 has 17 residues. V shed 8 bases, J shed 4 bases, and the junction held 12 bases outside the gene matches. Germline V gives CDR1 SGHDN, CDR2 FVKESK. CDR3 coding DNA: TGTGCCAGCTCGACTAGCGGGGGATTGATTAGATACAATGAGCAGTTCTTC. Amino acids: CASSTSGGLIRYNEQFF.

This clone has just a few counts. The chain is built from TRBV9 and TRBJ2-2; TRBD2 is a possible D gene (5 bases). In germline, CDR1 is SGDLS, CDR2 YYNGEE. The CDR3 is 14 amino acids. V dropped 2 bases and J dropped 1 base, with 6 bases sitting between them. Written as DNA, the CDR3 is TGTGCCAGCAGCGTCGGGGTGAACACCGGGGAGCTGTTTTTT. Its protein product is CASSVGVNTGELFF.

The J gene is TRBJ1-5, the V gene TRBV19; no reliable D call. V lost 7 bases, J lost 0 bases, and 19 bases lay in between. Per germline, CDR1 LNHDA and CDR2 SQIVND (reference sequence). The CDR3 covers 17 residues. The CDR3 DNA follows: TGTGCCAGTAAGTCACGAACCCAAACCTATAGCAATCAGCCCCAGCATTTT. Encoded protein: CASKSRTQTYSNQPQHF.

The rearrangement links TRBV6-5 to TRBJ1-3, with unresolved D. CDR3 length: 15 residues. Between the trimmed V and J ends, which lost 2 bases and 4 bases, there was a span of 12 bases. Germline V gene sequence: CDR1 MNHEY, CDR2 SVGAGI. The CDR3 DNA is TGTGCCAGCAGTTACGGTGGAGGGCTAGGAAACACCATATATTTT. This codes for CASSYGGGLGNTIYF.

The chain joins TRBV7-9 to TRBJ2-7; TRBD1 might be the D (6 bases). Trimming cost V 0 bases and J 6 bases, with 9 bases left between them. Germline CDR1 reads SEHNR; CDR2 reads FQNEAQ (reference sequence). The CDR3 runs to 13 residues. The CDR3 nucleotides are TGTGCCAGCAGCTTAGCACAGGGTAGCGAGCAGTACTTC. Translating it yields CASSLAQGSEQYF.

For the CDR3, the DNA is TGTGCCAGAAGCTTGGACAGAAGTTATAGCAATCAGCCCCAGCATTTT. It yields the protein CARSLDRSYSNQPQHF. The V call is TRBV5-3, the J call TRBJ1-5; no firm D call. TRBV5-3 is noted as an ORF with a role that remains uncertain. Trimming stripped 0 bases from V and 0 bases from J, with 10 bases between. The CDR3 extends over 16 amino acids.

This sequence joins TRBV7-9 and TRBJ2-7; 8 nucleotides line up with TRBD2. The CDR3 sequence is 17 residues long. Trimming at V came to 5 bases and at J to 2 bases, leaving 14 bases not matched to a gene. Germline V gives CDR1 SEHNR, CDR2 FQNEAQ (reference sequence). CDR3 amino acids: CASSAPGAGDLAYEQYF. CDR3 nucleotide sequence: TGTGCCAGCAGCGCGCCGGGAGCGGGGGATCTTGCCTACGAGCAGTACTTC.